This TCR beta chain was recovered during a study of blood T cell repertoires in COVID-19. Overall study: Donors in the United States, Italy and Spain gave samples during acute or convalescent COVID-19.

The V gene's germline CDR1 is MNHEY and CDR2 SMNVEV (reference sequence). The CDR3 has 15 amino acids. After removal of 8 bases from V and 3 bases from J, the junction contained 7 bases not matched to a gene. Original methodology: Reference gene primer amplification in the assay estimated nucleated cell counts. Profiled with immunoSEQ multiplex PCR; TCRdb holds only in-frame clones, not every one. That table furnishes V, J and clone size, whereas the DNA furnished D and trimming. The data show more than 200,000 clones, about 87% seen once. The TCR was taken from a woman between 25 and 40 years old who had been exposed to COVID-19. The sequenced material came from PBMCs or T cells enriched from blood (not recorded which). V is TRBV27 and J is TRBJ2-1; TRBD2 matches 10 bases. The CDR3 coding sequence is TGTGCCAGCGTAGCGGGAGGCTTCCTCTACAATGAGCAGTTCTTC. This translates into CASVAGGFLYNEQFF.